This T cell receptor beta chain is from a study of shared clonotypes between healthy human individuals. Method: immunoSEQ multiplex PCR; TCRdb's copy keeps in-frame clones and lacks some. The sample carries 2 million to 2.5 million clones, 80% to 95% recorded once. The CDR3 runs 13 residues. V shed 4 bases and J 6 bases; nucleotides not matched to a gene: 6. From germline, CDR1 is SGHRS and CDR2 YFSETQ. This TCR came from a man aged 18 to 30 in good health. Some clones in this sample may be carry-over from other donors' samples. V and J are TRBV5-1 and TRBJ2-7; TRBD1 agrees at 8 bases. The specimen was naive CD4+ T cells from PBMCs. Subset reported: CD45RA+ positively selected. The CDR3 nucleotides read TGCGCCAGCAGCCCAAAAGACAGGGGCGAGCAGTACTTC. Translating it yields CASSPKDRGEQYF.